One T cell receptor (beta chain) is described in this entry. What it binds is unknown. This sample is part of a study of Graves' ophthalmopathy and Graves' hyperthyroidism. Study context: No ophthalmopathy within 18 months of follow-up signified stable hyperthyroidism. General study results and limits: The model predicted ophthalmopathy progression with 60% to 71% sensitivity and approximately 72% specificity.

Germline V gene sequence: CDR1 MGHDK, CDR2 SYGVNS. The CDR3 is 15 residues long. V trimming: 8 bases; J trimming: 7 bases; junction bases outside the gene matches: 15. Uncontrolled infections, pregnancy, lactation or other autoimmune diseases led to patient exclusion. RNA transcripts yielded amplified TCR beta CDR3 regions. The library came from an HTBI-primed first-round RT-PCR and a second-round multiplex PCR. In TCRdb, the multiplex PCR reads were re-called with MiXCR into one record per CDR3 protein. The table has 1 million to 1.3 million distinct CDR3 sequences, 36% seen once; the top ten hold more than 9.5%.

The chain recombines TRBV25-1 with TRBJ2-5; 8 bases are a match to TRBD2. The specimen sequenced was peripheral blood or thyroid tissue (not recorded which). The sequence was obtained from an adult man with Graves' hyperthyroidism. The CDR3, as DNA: TGTGCCAGCGAGCGGGGCGGGAGGAACCCCGGGACCCAGTACTTC. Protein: CASERGGRNPGTQYF.